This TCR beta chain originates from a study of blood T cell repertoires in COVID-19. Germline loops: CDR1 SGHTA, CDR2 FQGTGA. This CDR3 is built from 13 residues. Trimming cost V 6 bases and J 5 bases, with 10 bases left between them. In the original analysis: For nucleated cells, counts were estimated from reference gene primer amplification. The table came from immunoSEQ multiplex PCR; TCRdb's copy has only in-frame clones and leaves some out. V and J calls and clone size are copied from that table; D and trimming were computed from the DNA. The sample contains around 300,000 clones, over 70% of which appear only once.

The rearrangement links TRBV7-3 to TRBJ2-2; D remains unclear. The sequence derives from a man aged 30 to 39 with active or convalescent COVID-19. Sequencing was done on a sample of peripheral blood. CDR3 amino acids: CASRPSTTGELFF. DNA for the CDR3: TGTGCCAGCAGGCCGTCCACTACCGGGGAGCTGTTTTTT.